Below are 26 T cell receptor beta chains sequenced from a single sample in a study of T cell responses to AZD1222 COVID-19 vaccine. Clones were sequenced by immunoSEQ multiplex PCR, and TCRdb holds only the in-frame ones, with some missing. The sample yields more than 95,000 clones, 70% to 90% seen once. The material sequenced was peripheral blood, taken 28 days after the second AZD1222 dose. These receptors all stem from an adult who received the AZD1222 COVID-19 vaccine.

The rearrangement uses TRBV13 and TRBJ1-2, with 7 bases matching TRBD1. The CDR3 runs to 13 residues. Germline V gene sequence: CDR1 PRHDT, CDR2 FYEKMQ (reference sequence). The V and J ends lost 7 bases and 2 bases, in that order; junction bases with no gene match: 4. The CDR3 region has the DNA TGTGCCAGCAACCCGGGACAGAACTATGGCTACACCTTC. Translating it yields CASNPGQNYGYTF.

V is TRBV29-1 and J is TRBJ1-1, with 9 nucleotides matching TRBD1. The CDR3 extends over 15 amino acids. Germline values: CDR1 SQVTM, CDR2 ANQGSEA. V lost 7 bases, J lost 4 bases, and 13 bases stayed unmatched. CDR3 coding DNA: TGCAGCGCTAGGGACAGGGCGTATGCGGGCACTGAAGCTTTCTTT. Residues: CSARDRAYAGTEAFF.

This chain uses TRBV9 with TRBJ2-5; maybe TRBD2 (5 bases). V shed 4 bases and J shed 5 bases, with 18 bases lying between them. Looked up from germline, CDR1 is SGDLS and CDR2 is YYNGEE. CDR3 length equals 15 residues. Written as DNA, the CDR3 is TGTGCCAGCAGCCCCATGAGCGGATCTACGGAGACCCAGTACTTC. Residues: CASSPMSGSTETQYF.

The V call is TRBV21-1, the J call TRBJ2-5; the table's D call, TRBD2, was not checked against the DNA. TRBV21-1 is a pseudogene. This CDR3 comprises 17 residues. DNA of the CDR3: TGTGCCAGCAGCAAAGGGATTAGCGGGGGATTCGGAGAGACCCAGTACTTC. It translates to CASSKGISGGFGETQYF.

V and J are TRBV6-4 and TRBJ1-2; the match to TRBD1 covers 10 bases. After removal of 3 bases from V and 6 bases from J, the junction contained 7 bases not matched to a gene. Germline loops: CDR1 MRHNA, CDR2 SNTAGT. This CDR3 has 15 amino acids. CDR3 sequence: CASSEPGQGKDGYTF. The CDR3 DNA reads TGTGCCAGCAGTGAGCCGGGACAGGGGAAGGATGGCTACACCTTC.

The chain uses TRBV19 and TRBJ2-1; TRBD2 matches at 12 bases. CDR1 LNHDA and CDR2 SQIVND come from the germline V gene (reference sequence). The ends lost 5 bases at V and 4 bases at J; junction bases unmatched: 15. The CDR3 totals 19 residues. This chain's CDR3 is CASSDRPPGLAGLYNEQFF. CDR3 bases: TGTGCCAGTAGTGACCGACCCCCCGGACTAGCGGGGTTGTACAATGAGCAGTTCTTC. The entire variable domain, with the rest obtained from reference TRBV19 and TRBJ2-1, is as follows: DGGITQSPKYLFRKEGQNVTLSCEQNLNHDAMYWYRQDPGQGLRLIYYSQIVNDFQKGDIAEGYSVSREKKESFPLTVTSAQKNPTAFYLCASSDRPPGLAGLYNEQFFGPGTRLTVL.

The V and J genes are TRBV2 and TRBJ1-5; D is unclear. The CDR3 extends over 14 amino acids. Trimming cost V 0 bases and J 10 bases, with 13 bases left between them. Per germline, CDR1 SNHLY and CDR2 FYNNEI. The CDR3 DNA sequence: TGTGCCAGCAGTGAAGCGGACGGCGTGGGTCCCCAGCATTTT. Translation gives CASSEADGVGPQHF.

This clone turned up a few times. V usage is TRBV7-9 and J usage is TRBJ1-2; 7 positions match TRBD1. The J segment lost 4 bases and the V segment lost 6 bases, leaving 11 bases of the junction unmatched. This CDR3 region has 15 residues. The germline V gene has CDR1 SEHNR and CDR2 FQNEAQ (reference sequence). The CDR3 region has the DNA TGTGCCAGCAGACAATCAAGGGGGCGCAGCTATGGCTACACCTTC. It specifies CASRQSRGRSYGYTF. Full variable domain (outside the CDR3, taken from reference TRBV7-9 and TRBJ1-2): DTGVSQNPRHKITKRGQNVTFRCDPISEHNRLYWYRQTLGQGPEFLTYFQNEAQLEKSRLLSDRFSAERPKGSFSTLEIQRTEQGDSAMYLCASRQSRGRSYGYTFGSGTRLTVV.

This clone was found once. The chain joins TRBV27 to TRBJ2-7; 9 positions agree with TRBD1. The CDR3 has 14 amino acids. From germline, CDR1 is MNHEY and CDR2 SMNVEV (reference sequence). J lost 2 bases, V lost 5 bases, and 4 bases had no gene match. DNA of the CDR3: TGTGCCAGCAGTACAGGGGGCTTCCCCTACGAGCAGTACTTC. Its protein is CASSTGGFPYEQYF.

In DNA form, the CDR3 reads TGTGCCAGCAGTCCCGGACAGGCGAAAATCAACACCGGGGAGCTGTTTTTT. Protein: CASSPGQAKINTGELFF. This chain uses TRBV6-2 or TRBV6-3 with TRBJ2-2; 7 bases match TRBD1. The germline gives CDR1 MNHEY, CDR2 SVGEGT. V shed 5 bases, J shed 2 bases, and the junction held 11 bases outside the gene matches. This CDR3 spans 17 amino acids.

CDR3: CASSGGLGTTGELFF. In nucleotides, the CDR3 is TGTGCCAGTAGTGGGGGGTTGGGCACCACCGGGGAGCTGTTTTTT. V usage is TRBV19 and J usage is TRBJ2-2; D is possibly TRBD2 (6 bases). The CDR3 consists of 15 residues. CDR1 is LNHDA, CDR2 SQIVND, per germline (reference sequence). V was trimmed by 5 bases and J by 4 bases, leaving 14 bases between them.

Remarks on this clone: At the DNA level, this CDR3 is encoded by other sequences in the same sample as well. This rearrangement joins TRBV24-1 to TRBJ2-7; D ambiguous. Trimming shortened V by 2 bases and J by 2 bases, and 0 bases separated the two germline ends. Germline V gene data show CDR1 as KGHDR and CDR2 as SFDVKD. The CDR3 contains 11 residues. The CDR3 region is CATSDSYEQYF. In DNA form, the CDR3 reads TGTGCCACCAGTGATTCCTACGAGCAGTACTTC.

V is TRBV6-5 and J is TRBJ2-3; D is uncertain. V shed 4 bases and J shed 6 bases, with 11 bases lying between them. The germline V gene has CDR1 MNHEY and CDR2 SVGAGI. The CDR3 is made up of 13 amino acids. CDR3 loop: CASSLRPSDTQYF. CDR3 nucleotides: TGTGCCAGCAGTTTAAGGCCCTCGGATACGCAGTATTTT.

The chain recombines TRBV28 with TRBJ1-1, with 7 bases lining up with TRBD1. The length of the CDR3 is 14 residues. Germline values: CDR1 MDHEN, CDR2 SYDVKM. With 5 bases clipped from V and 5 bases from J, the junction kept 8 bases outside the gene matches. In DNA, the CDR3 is TGTGCCAGCAGTACTTCACAGGGGCGGACTGAAGCTTTCTTT. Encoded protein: CASSTSQGRTEAFF.

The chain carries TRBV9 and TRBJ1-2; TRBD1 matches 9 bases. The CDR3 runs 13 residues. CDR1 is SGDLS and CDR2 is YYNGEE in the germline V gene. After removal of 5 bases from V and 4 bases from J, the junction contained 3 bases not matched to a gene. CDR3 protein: CASSTGGAYGYTF. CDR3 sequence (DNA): TGTGCCAGCAGTACAGGGGGCGCCTATGGCTACACCTTC. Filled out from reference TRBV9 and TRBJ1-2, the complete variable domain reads DSGVTQTPKHLITATGQRVTLRCSPRSGDLSVYWYQQSLDQGLQFLIQYYNGEERAKGNILERFSAQQFPDLHSELNLSSLELGDSALYFCASSTGGAYGYTFGSGTRLTVV.

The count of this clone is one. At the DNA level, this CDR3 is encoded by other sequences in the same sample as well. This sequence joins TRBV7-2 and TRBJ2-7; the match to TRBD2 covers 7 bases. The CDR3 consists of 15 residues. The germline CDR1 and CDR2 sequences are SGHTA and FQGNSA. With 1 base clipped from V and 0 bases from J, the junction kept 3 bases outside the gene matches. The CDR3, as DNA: TGTGCCAGCAGCTTAGTGGGCGGGAGCTCCTACGAGCAGTACTTC. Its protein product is CASSLVGGSSYEQYF.

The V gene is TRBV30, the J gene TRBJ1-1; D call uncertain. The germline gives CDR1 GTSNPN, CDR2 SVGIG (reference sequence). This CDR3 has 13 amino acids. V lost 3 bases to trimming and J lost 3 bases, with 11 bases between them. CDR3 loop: CAWRRAIDTEAFF. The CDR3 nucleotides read TGTGCCTGGAGGCGTGCGATCGACACTGAAGCTTTCTTT.

The CDR3 is CASSYGVSSEQFF. In DNA form, the CDR3 reads TGTGCCAGCAGTTACGGGGTTAGTAGTGAGCAGTTCTTC. The chain recombines TRBV6-6 with TRBJ2-1; D is uncertain. This CDR3 has 13 amino acids. V was trimmed by 2 bases and J by 9 bases, leaving 11 bases between them. In germline, CDR1 is MNHNY, CDR2 SVGAGI (reference sequence).

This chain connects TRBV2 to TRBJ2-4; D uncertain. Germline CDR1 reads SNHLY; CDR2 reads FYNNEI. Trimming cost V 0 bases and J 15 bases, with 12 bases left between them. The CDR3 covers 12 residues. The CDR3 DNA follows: TGTGCCAGCAGTGAAGCACCCCCCTGGCTGTACTTC. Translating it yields CASSEAPPWLYF.

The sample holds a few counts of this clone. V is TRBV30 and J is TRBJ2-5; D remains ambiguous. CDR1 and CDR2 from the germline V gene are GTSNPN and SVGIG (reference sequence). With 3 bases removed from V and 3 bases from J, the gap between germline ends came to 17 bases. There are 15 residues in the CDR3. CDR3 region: CAWSRDFGLKETQYF. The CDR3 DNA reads TGTGCCTGGAGCCGAGATTTTGGGTTGAAAGAGACCCAGTACTTC.

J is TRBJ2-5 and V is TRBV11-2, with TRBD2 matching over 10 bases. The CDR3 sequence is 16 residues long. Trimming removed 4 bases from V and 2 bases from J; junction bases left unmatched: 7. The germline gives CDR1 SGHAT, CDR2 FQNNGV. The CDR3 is CASSYKPGLAQETQYF. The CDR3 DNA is TGTGCCAGCAGCTATAAGCCGGGACTAGCGCAAGAGACCCAGTACTTC.

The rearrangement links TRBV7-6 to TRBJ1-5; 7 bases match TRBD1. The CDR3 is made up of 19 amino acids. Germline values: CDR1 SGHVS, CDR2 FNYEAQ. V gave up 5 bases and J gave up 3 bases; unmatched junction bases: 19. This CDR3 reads CASSVNRGPFCLINQPQHF. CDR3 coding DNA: TGTGCCAGCAGCGTAAACAGGGGCCCCTTTTGTCTTATCAATCAGCCCCAGCATTTT.

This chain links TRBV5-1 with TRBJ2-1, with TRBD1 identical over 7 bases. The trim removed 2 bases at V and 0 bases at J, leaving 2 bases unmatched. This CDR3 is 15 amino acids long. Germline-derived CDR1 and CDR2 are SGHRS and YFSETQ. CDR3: CASSLGQVSYNEQFF. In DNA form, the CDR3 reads TGCGCCAGCAGCTTAGGACAGGTCTCCTACAATGAGCAGTTCTTC. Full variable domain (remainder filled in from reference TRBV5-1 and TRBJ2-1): KAGVTQTPRYLIKTRGQQVTLSCSPISGHRSVSWYQQTPGQGLQFLFEYFSETQRNKGNFPGRFSGRQFSNSRSEMNVSTLELGDSALYLCASSLGQVSYNEQFFGPGTRLTVL.

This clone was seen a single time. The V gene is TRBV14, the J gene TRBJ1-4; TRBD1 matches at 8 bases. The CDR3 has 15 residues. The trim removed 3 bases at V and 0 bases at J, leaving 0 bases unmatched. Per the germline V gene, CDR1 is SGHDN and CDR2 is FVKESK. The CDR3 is CASSQGQATNEKLFF. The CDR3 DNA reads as TGTGCCAGCAGCCAGGGACAGGCAACTAATGAAAAACTGTTTTTT.

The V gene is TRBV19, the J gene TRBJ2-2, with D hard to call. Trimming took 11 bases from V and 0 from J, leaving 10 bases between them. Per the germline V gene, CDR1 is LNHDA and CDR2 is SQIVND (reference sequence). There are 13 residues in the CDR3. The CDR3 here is CAVQQSNTGELFF. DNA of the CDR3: TGTGCCGTTCAGCAGTCGAACACCGGGGAGCTGTTTTTT. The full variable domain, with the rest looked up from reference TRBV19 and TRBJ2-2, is DGGITQSPKYLFRKEGQNVTLSCEQNLNHDAMYWYRQDPGQGLRLIYYSQIVNDFQKGDIAEGYSVSREKKESFPLTVTSAQKNPTAFYLCAVQQSNTGELFFGEGSRLTVL.

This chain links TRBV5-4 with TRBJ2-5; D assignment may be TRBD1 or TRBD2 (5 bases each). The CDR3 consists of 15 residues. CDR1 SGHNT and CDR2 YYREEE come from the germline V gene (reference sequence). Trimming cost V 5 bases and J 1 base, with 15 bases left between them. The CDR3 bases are TGTGCCAGCAGTCGAATGGGGGAGCCCCAAGAGACCCAGTACTTC. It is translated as CASSRMGEPQETQYF.